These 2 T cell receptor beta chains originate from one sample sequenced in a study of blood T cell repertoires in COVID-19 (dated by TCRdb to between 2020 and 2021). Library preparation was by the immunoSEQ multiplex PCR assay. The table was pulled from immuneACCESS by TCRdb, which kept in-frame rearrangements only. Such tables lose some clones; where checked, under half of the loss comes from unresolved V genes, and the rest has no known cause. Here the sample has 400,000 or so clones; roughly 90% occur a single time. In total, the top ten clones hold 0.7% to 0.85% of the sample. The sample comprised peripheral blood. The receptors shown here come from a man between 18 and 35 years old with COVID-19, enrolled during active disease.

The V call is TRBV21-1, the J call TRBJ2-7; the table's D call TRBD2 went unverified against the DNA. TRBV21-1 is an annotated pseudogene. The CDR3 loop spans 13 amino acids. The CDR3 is CASSKYGRGEQYF. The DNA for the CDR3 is TGTGCCAGCAGCAAGTACGGGAGAGGCGAGCAGTACTTC.

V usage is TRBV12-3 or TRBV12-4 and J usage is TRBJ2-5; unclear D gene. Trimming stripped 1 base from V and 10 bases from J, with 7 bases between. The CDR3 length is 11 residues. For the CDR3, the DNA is TGTGCCAGCAGTTTAGGCCTGAGCCAGTACTTC. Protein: CASSLGLSQYF.